This entry describes one T cell receptor beta chain. The target antigen is unknown. The sample comes from a study of graft-versus-host responses after intestinal transplantation. Overall study: The study gave all recipients anti-thymocyte globulin induction, then tacrolimus and steroids for approximately 3 years.

Germline V gives CDR1 MNHEY, CDR2 SMNVEV (reference sequence). CDR3 length: 13 amino acids. Unmatched junction bases numbered 5, after V lost 5 bases and J lost 5 bases. Broader study findings: Peak GvH clone levels in circulation were associated with early post-transplant HvG declines. When patients had graft-donor T cell macrochimerism, their allografts held high graft-versus-host to host-versus-graft clonal ratios. The marrow of recipients harbored GvH clones, and ileum or blood showed some of them first.

Sequenced by immunoSEQ multiplex PCR; TCRdb stores in-frame clones only, minus some. The sample carries 35,000 to 40,000 clones, about 94% recorded once. V usage is TRBV27 and J usage is TRBJ2-7, with 8 nucleotides matching TRBD2. The origin of this receptor is a human patient who received an intestinal transplant, so some T cells may come from the graft donor. This specimen consisted of PBMCs, obtained 16 days after intestinal transplant. Written as DNA, the CDR3 is TGTGCCAGCAGTAAGCGGGAGAGCCACGAGCAGTACTTC. Encoded protein: CASSKRESHEQYF.